The T cell receptor (beta chain) under discussion was sequenced for a study of blood T cell repertoires in COVID-19. Clones were read by immunoSEQ multiplex PCR, and TCRdb kept only the in-frame ones, dropping some. Among approximately 150,000 clones listed, around 81% were seen once. CDR3 length equals 14 residues. Per the germline V gene, CDR1 is SGDLS and CDR2 is YYNGEE. V dropped 4 bases and J dropped 5 bases, with 15 bases sitting between them. Sequences were obtained from peripheral blood. This chain connects TRBV9 to TRBJ1-2; D is possibly TRBD1 (5 bases). The TCR sequence derives from a man aged 55 to 70 with active or convalescent COVID-19. This CDR3 reads CASSTRTPPYGYTF. The CDR3 DNA follows: TGTGCCAGCAGCACGAGGACACCTCCTTATGGCTACACCTTC.